This T cell receptor (beta chain) was retrieved from a study of T-cell memory formation after mild COVID-19. General study findings and limits: The appearance of some responding clones in pre-infection memory suggested that cross-reactive memory joined.

This clonotype was seen a few times. Its specificity is unknown. The V segment lost 5 bases and the J segment 1 base; nucleotides outside the gene matches: 13. Germline V gene sequence: CDR1 MNHNS, CDR2 SASEGT. The CDR3 totals 17 residues. Using its own MiXCR run on the 5' RACE reads, TCRdb lists one record per CDR3 protein. The sample holds roughly 100,000 distinct CDR3 sequences, more than 15% seen once. This clonotype originated in an adult woman who had mild COVID-19 (a few samples of this study predate the infection). Cell type and time point are not known. Sequences were obtained from PBMCs or a T cell subset sorted from them (not recorded which). The rearrangement joins TRBV6-1 to TRBJ1-1; 7 bases match TRBD1. DNA for the CDR3: TGTGCCAGCAGTTCCCTACTACAGGGGATGGCGAACACTGAAGCTTTCTTT. This sequence encodes CASSSLLQGMANTEAFF.